This T cell receptor beta chain was captured in a study of tumor-infiltrating lymphocytes in oesophageal squamous cell carcinoma (TCRdb year 2016). The CDR3 contains 14 residues, cysteine and phenylalanine counted. Only the CDR3 part of the read is kept: 42 bases, read in frame from the first base. Looking up the germline V gene (reference sequence) yields CDR1 LNHDA and CDR2 SQIVND. Libraries were prepared through PCR. The instrument was an Illumina HiSeq 2000. TCRdb reran the public reads through fastp at Q25 and MiXCR, keeping productive beta chains. Each entry is one CDR3 protein sequence, shown with its most common DNA and genes. In this sample the table shows 20,000 to 25,000 distinct CDR3 sequences, under 50% of which occur a single time. In total, the top ten clones hold about a quarter of the sample. Regarding this clonotype: The target of this receptor is not known. A much more abundant neighbour one base away suggests this may be a read error.

Material: esophageal tumor tissue. The sequence links TRBV19 to TRBJ2-3; D gene: possibly TRBD2, on 6 matching bases. With the DNA end fitting TRBJ2-7 better, the J assignment may be wrong. The origin of this receptor is a male donor with esophageal squamous cell carcinoma. The nucleotide sequence is given as TGTGCCAGTACCCCGGGGACTTTATACAATGAGCAGTACTTC. This translates into CASTPGTLYNEQYF.